The clone carrying this T cell receptor beta chain was recorded a few times. Antigen specificity is unknown. This sample was included in a study of T cell responses to AZD1222 COVID-19 vaccine. This table comes from immunoSEQ multiplex PCR, and its TCRdb copy is limited to in-frame clones, with some not included. This table has 95,000 to 130,000 clones, roughly 92% appearing once. Study-wide points: Elevations in Spike-specific TCR breadth and depth followed administration of two AZD1222 doses. Females made up more of the donors, who were largely white British, and clonal diversity may have come out too low. Only six individuals given AZD1222 were seropositive at baseline.

This material consisted of peripheral blood, taken 28 days after the second AZD1222 dose. The clonotype was recovered from an adult who received the AZD1222 COVID-19 vaccine.

CDR3 sequence: CASSLGGLGYGYTF. The CDR3 region has the DNA TGTGCCAGCAGTTTAGGGGGGTTGGGATATGGCTACACCTTC. The V and J genes are TRBV28 and TRBJ1-2, with D perhaps matching TRBD1 (5 bases). This CDR3 is 14 amino acids long. Germline V lookup: CDR1 MDHEN, CDR2 SYDVKM. Trimming stripped 2 bases from V and 5 bases from J, with 12 bases between.